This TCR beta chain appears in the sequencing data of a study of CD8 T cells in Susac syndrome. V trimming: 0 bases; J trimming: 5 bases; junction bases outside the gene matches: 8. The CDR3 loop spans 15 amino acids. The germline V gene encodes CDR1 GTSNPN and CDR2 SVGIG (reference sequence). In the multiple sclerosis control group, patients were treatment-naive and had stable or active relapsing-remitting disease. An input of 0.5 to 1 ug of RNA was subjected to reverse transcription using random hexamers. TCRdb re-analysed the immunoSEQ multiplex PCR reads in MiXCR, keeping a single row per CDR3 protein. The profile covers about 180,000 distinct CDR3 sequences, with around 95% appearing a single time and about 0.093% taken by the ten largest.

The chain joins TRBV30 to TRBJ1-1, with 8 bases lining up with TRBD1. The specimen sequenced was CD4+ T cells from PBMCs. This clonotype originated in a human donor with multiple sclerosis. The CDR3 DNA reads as TGTGCCTGGAGTGTATGGGGACAGGCCGAAACTGAAGCTTTCTTT. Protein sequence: CAWSVWGQAETEAFF.